This T cell receptor (beta chain) originates from a study of memory CD4+ T cells and cytomegalovirus serostatus. Study summary: Healthy Belgian adult donors included about nine CMV-positive and about two dozen CMV-negative people.

Libraries were prepared by immunoSEQ multiplex PCR; TCRdb keeps only in-frame clonotypes and omits some of them. The sample has about 58,000 clones, about four fifths seen once. The sort gate was single viable CD3+CD4+CD8-CD45RO+ cells for memory CD4+ T cells. CD4+ T cells were isolated by positive magnetic selection. With regard to this clone: The antigen remains unidentified.

The study, taken as a whole, reports: Each of around 69 CMV-associated TCRbeta sequences occurred in one to five individuals.

This CDR3 has 15 amino acids. Germline assignment: CDR1 SGHTA and CDR2 FQGTGA. Between the trimmed V and J ends, which lost 3 bases and 4 bases, there was a span of 16 bases. The origin of this receptor is an adult in good health and CMV-seronegative. Some clones in this sample may be carry-over from other donors' samples. Specimen: memory CD4+ T cells from blood. The genes are TRBV7-3 and TRBJ2-7; D remains unclear. The CDR3 bases are TGTGCCAGCAGCTTCGGAGCGAAGCCCCTATACGAGCAGTACTTC. As protein: CASSFGAKPLYEQYF.